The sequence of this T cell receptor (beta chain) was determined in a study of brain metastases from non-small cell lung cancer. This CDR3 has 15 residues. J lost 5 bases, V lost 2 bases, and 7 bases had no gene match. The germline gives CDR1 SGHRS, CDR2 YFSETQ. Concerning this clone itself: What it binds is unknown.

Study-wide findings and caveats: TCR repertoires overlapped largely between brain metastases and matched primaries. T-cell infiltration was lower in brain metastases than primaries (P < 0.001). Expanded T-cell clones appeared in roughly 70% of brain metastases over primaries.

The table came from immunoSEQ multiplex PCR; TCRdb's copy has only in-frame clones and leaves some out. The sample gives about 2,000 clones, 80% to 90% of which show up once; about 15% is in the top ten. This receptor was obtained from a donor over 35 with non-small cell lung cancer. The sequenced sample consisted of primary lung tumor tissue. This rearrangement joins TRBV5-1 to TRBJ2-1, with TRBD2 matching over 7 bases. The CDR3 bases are TGCGCCAGCAGCTTTGCTAGCGGAGGCCACAATGAGCAGTTCTTC. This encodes CASSFASGGHNEQFF.